One sample yielded the 2 T cell receptor beta chains listed below, sequenced in a study of blood T cell repertoires in COVID-19. Profiled with immunoSEQ multiplex PCR; TCRdb holds only in-frame clones, not every one. The sample lists around 150,000 clones, roughly 81% seen once, with 1% to 1.2% in the top ten. Material: peripheral blood. These receptors came from a man aged 40-55 years with acute or convalescent COVID-19.

The chain joins TRBV11-2 to TRBJ2-3; the D gene is possibly TRBD2 (5 bases). V was cut by 0 bases and J by 1 base, with 5 bases left in between. This CDR3 contains 14 residues. Germline CDR1 and CDR2: SGHAT and FQNNGV. CDR3 residues: CASSLERGTDTQYF. DNA of the CDR3: TGTGCCAGCAGCTTAGAGCGGGGCACAGATACGCAGTATTTT.

The chain couples TRBV4-1 to TRBJ2-3; possibly TRBD2 for D (7 bases). CDR1 MGHRA and CDR2 YSYEKL come from the germline V gene. This CDR3 region has 17 residues. V lost 0 bases and J lost 3, with 16 bases in between. For the CDR3, the DNA is TGCGCCAGCAGCCAAGATTTGGCGGGGGCAGGGACAGATACGCAGTATTTT. Translation gives CASSQDLAGAGTDTQYF.